This TCR beta chain was captured in a study of T cell repertoires in cytomegalovirus infection. As for the study in general: CMV epitopes in the study were HLA-C-restricted (recently identified) and HLA-B-restricted (well studied). Public TCR beta signatures were indicative of both CMV infection and a matching HLA type.

The table lists this clonotype with a few counts. Its target is not known. From the reads, TCRdb called clonotypes with MiXCR, one entry per CDR3 protein. Of about 920,000 distinct CDR3 sequences in the sample, approximately 31% were seen once. Germline V gene sequence: CDR1 MNHNY, CDR2 SVGAGI (reference sequence). The CDR3 contains 13 residues. Between the trimmed V and J ends, which lost 8 bases and 3 bases, there was a span of 13 bases. Study-level findings and limits: Cumulative frequency (of public TCR beta family members) identified carriers of CMV plus the relevant HLA. HLA-C-restricted TCR beta clonotypes specific for CMV led the ex vivo response.

Sequencing used cultured CD8+ T cells from PBMCs, obtained from culture after CMV antigen stimulation. This clonotype was sampled from a human donor in good health (CMV status not recorded). Some clones in this sample may be carry-over from other donors' samples. The V gene is TRBV6-6, the J gene TRBJ1-2; a possible D gene is TRBD1 (5 bases). Here the CDR3 reads CASLSGGDYGYTF. The DNA for the CDR3 is TGTGCCAGCCTTTCAGGAGGGGACTATGGCTACACCTTC.